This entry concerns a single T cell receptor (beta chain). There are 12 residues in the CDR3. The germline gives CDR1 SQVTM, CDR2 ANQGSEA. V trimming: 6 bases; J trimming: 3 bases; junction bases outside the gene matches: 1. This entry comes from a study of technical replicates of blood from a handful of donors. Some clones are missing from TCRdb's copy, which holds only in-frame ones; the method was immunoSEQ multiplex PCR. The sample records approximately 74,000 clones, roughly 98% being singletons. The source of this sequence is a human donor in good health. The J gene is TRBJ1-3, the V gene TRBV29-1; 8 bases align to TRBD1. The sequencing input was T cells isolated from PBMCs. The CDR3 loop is CSVGQGGNTIYF. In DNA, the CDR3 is TGCAGCGTCGGACAGGGTGGAAACACCATATATTTT.